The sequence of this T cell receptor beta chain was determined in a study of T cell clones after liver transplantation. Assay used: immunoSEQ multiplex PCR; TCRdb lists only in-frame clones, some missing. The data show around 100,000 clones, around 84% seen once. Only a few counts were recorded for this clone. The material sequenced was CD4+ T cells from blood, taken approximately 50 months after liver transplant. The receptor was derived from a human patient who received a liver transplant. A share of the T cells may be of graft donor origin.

The CDR3 bases are TGTGCCAGCAGTGCGGTGGCAGGATCTCTATCTGGAAACACCATATATTTT. Translating it yields CASSAVAGSLSGNTIYF. The rearrangement joins TRBV19 to TRBJ1-3; D gene uncertain. Germline loops: CDR1 LNHDA, CDR2 SQIVND (reference sequence). The germline V and J ends were trimmed by 9 bases and 1 base, with 22 bases remaining between them. This CDR3 is 17 amino acids long.